This TCR beta chain was obtained from a study of blood T cells in healthy people across ages (dated by TCRdb to 2013 to 2016). In the study overall: Template switching captured roughly one uniquely barcoded TCR beta cDNA molecule per two T cells in model experiments. Using deep sequencing normalized with unique cDNA molecular identifiers, the study measured how TCR beta repertoire diversity changes with age. Donors were grouped into four age groups: young (average roughly 15 years), middle-aged (roughly 37), aged (over 55) and long-lived (approximately 81). To avoid experimental bias, donors of different ages were distributed randomly across sequencing lanes. Two additional independent replicas of 1 million unique cDNA reads from the same blood draw were analyzed for two donors (one aged 18 to 29 and one aged 80 or older).

Donors were 30 to 45 systemically healthy Caucasian individuals from Russia aged roughly 6 to 100 years. Each donor gave about 9.8 milliliters of peripheral blood, drawn into EDTA-treated Vacutainer tubes. Ficoll-Paque density-gradient centrifugation was used to isolate PBMCs, with at least 6.5 million per sample. Trizol reagent was used to extract total RNA from the PBMCs, yielding at least 6 micrograms per sample. The percentages of naive CD45RAhigh/CD27high T cells were determined by flow cytometry on a PBMC aliquot from every donor. Library prep was done by 5' RACE. The instrument given in TCRdb is Illumina HiSeq 2500. A second PCR of about 7 to 12 cycles was run with a J-beta primer mix and a sample-barcoded 5' primer. A template-switch 5' adaptor carrying 12 random nucleotides introduced a unique molecular identifier onto each TCR beta cDNA molecule. Each sample yielded at least 3 million CDR3-containing paired-end reads. First-strand cDNA was synthesized from all RNA with the Mint cDNA synthesis kit, primed by a TRBC-specific oligonucleotide. After uracil-DNA glycosylase treatment, a first 18-cycle PCR used universal primers M1SS and BC2_uni_R on all cDNA. On the study's bioinformatics: For normalization, 1 million high-quality reads were randomly selected from each sample, with every read carrying a distinct molecular identifier. Reads sharing molecular identifiers were discarded rather than binned into consensus sequences. MiTCR, with a Q25 quality threshold and the strictest error-elimination algorithm, was used for CDR3 identification, clonotype clustering and error correction. A nonparametric unseen species model with Euler transformation was used to estimate a lower bound on total TCR beta diversity. TCRdb ran its own pipeline on the public reads, namely fastp trimming at Q25 and MiXCR clone calling, and kept in-frame beta chains. CDR3 protein duplicates are merged, each entry listing the most common genes and DNA. The V and J calls were not made by the authors but by TCRdb's processing. Here the sample has some 1.5 million distinct CDR3 sequences; 28% occur a single time. Clones ranked in the top ten supply about 7.7% of the sample.

The research as a whole found: The long-lived group showed more naive CD4+ T cells, fewer expanded clones and increased TCR diversity than the aged group, suggesting age selection. As age increased, observed TCR beta diversity per million T cells dropped in a roughly linear way, and a significant reduction was already evident by age about 40. Estimates of total diversity based on one million sequenced T cells were regarded as lower bounds and as underestimates. Because the CMV infection status of the donors was unknown, age-related changes in expanded clonotypes may potentially have been confounded. A strong correlation was found between observed TCR beta diversity and the percentage of naive T cells measured by flow cytometry. Because profiling used bulk unsorted PBMCs, naive and antigen-experienced compartments could not be compared conclusively.

From the cysteine through the phenylalanine, the CDR3 covers 15 amino acids. The entry retains the CDR3 DNA only, 45 bases that are in frame from base 1. V lost 3 bases and J lost 1 base; the stretch between them is 10 bases long. The germline V gene (reference sequence) provides CDR1 MNHEY and CDR2 SMNVEV. This clonotype was detected only a few times. What antigen it recognizes has not been identified. Base qualities are not at hand, and no much larger clone is one base apart. Here the chain combines TRBV27 and TRBJ2-1; the D segment cannot be called with confidence. The sequence came from a woman aged 25 to 39 in good health. What was sequenced was blood. The CDR3 has the sequence CASSFNVGSYNEQFF. The sequenced DNA is TGTGCCAGCAGTTTTAATGTGGGGTCCTACAATGAGCAGTTCTTC.